These T cell receptor beta chains were read from a single sample in a study of spatial heterogeneity in lung cancer. From the 5' RACE reads, TCRdb called clonotypes with MiXCR, one entry per CDR3 protein. The sample yields more than 45,000 distinct CDR3 sequences, approximately 5% seen once. Source: PBMCs, taken at surgery. The source of these receptors is a male donor with early-stage non-small cell lung cancer. Each CDR3 is given with its conserved first and last residue. Fields, in order: J gene, D gene, V gene, clone size, CDR3 protein, CDR3 DNA. A D gene is named only where the DNA matches it firmly. Some rows mark clone size as missing; the rest say once, few, many or name a class of expanded clone.

j_gene: TRBJ2-5; d_gene: -; v_gene: TRBV29-1; abundance: many; CDR3aa: CSGETGSETQYF; CDR3nt: TGCAGCGGCGAAACAGGTTCAGAGACCCAGTACTTC
j_gene: TRBJ2-5; d_gene: -; v_gene: TRBV9; abundance: many; CDR3aa: CASSVGAQETQYF; CDR3nt: TGTGCCAGCAGCGTAGGGGCTCAAGAGACCCAGTACTTC
j_gene: TRBJ1-6; d_gene: -; v_gene: TRBV5-1; abundance: many; CDR3aa: CASGSSYNSPLHF; CDR3nt: TGCGCTTCGGGCAGCTCCTATAATTCACCCCTCCACTTT
j_gene: TRBJ1-1; d_gene: -; v_gene: TRBV6-1; abundance: many; CDR3aa: CASSEAAGAFF; CDR3nt: TGTGCCAGCAGTGAAGCGGCAGGGGCTTTCTTT
j_gene: TRBJ2-5; d_gene: -; v_gene: TRBV28; abundance: medium-sized; CDR3aa: CASSLYGGETQYF; CDR3nt: TGTGCCAGCAGTTTATACGGGGGAGAGACCCAGTACTTC
j_gene: TRBJ2-3; d_gene: TRBD2; v_gene: TRBV29-1; abundance: many; CDR3aa: CSVDRGGSPTDTQYF; CDR3nt: TGCAGCGTTGATCGCGGCGGGAGCCCCACAGATACGCAGTATTTT
j_gene: TRBJ2-5; d_gene: -; v_gene: TRBV20-1; abundance: many; CDR3aa: CSAVRVWGETQYF; CDR3nt: TGCAGTGCAGTAAGGGTTTGGGGCGAGACCCAGTACTTC
j_gene: TRBJ2-7; d_gene: -; v_gene: TRBV6-5; abundance: many; CDR3aa: CASRELYEQYF; CDR3nt: TGTGCCAGCAGAGAGCTATACGAGCAGTACTTC
j_gene: TRBJ2-7; d_gene: -; v_gene: TRBV29-1; abundance: medium-sized; CDR3aa: CSVGQSRSYEQYF; CDR3nt: TGCAGCGTCGGACAGTCCCGATCCTACGAGCAGTACTTC
j_gene: TRBJ2-5; d_gene: -; v_gene: TRBV21-1; abundance: many; CDR3aa: CASSKAVKETQYF; CDR3nt: TGTGCCAGCAGCAAAGCGGTTAAGGAGACCCAGTACTTC
j_gene: TRBJ2-5; d_gene: -; v_gene: TRBV10-3; abundance: -; CDR3aa: CAISEGQGWHQETQYF; CDR3nt: TGTGCCATCAGTGAGGGGCAGGGATGGCACCAAGAGACCCAGTACTTC
j_gene: TRBJ2-7; d_gene: -; v_gene: TRBV6-1; abundance: many; CDR3aa: CASTRVAPPYEQYF; CDR3nt: TGTGCCAGCACCCGGGTTGCCCCTCCCTACGAGCAGTACTTC
j_gene: TRBJ2-6; d_gene: -; v_gene: TRBV2; abundance: many; CDR3aa: CASSEDMGRSGANVLTF; CDR3nt: TGTGCCAGCAGTGAAGACATGGGGAGGTCTGGGGCCAACGTCCTGACTTTC
j_gene: TRBJ2-7; d_gene: TRBD2; v_gene: TRBV3-1; abundance: many; CDR3aa: CASSLWTSAHEQYF; CDR3nt: TGTGCCAGCAGCCTTTGGACTAGCGCCCACGAGCAGTACTTC
j_gene: TRBJ1-1; d_gene: TRBD1; v_gene: TRBV5-6; abundance: many; CDR3aa: CASSLRDRGNTEAFF; CDR3nt: TGTGCCAGCAGCTTAAGGGACAGAGGGAACACTGAAGCTTTCTTT
j_gene: TRBJ2-7; d_gene: -; v_gene: TRBV20-1; abundance: many; CDR3aa: CSARRTLYEQYF; CDR3nt: TGCAGTGCGAGACGGACTCTCTACGAGCAGTACTTC
j_gene: TRBJ2-2; d_gene: -; v_gene: TRBV7-2; abundance: many; CDR3aa: CASSLNPSTGELFF; CDR3nt: TGTGCCAGCAGCTTAAATCCCTCCACCGGGGAGCTGTTTTTT
j_gene: TRBJ2-4; d_gene: TRBD1; v_gene: TRBV11-2; abundance: few; CDR3aa: CASSSGQGLAKNIQYF; CDR3nt: TGTGCCAGCAGCTCCGGACAGGGTCTAGCCAAAAACATTCAGTACTTC
j_gene: TRBJ2-2; d_gene: TRBD2; v_gene: TRBV4-3; abundance: many; CDR3aa: CASSQSSGSDTGELFF; CDR3nt: TGCGCCAGCAGCCAGTCTAGCGGGAGTGACACCGGGGAGCTGTTTTTT
j_gene: TRBJ2-1; d_gene: TRBD1; v_gene: TRBV4-1; abundance: many; CDR3aa: CASSQSGGGQGNNEQFF; CDR3nt: TGCGCCAGCAGCCAATCAGGAGGGGGACAGGGGAACAATGAGCAGTTCTTC
j_gene: TRBJ2-3; d_gene: TRBD1; v_gene: TRBV6-1; abundance: many; CDR3aa: CASSNNRGSRTDTQYF; CDR3nt: TGTGCCAGCAGTAATAACAGGGGATCTCGCACAGATACGCAGTATTTT
j_gene: TRBJ2-7; d_gene: -; v_gene: TRBV20-1; abundance: -; CDR3aa: CSASTNAEPYEQYF; CDR3nt: TGCAGTGCTAGTACGAATGCTGAACCCTACGAGCAGTACTTC
j_gene: TRBJ2-6; d_gene: TRBD1; v_gene: TRBV28; abundance: many; CDR3aa: CASSRPRGRGSGANVLTF; CDR3nt: TGTGCCAGCAGCCGACCGAGGGGGCGCGGATCTGGGGCCAACGTCCTGACTTTC